This TCR beta chain was sequenced in a study of T-cell memory formation after mild COVID-19. Notes on the study in general: Clones that got smaller from day 15 to 85 had even CD4/CD8, while clones growing later tipped toward CD4+. Some SARS-CoV-2-responding clones were already detected in memory before infection.

For this clonotype: Its target is unknown.

TCRdb re-called the 5' RACE reads with MiXCR, one entry per CDR3 protein. Of hundreds of thousands of distinct CDR3 sequences listed, roughly 21% are singletons. The CDR3 sequence is 13 residues long. Germline trimming cut 3 bases from V and 7 bases from J; bases unmatched to any gene: 3. The source material was PBMCs or a T cell subset sorted from them (not recorded which). The chain couples TRBV12-3 or TRBV12-4 to TRBJ1-3; TRBD1 agrees at 7 bases. The clonotype originates from a young man who had mild COVID-19 (a few samples of this study predate the infection). Cell type and time point are not known. The CDR3 DNA sequence: TGTGCCAGCAGTTTGACAGGGCCTAACACCATATATTTT. It codes for CASSLTGPNTIYF.